This T cell receptor beta chain came from a study of response to subunit inactivated influenza vaccine. General observations from the study: Authors proposed each seasonal influenza vaccination draws in few new T cells.

This clonotype was seen only a few times. Its antigen is currently unknown. Compared with germline, one end of the junction differs, possibly owing to a read error. TCRdb independently ran MiXCR on the RT-PCR reads; one entry per CDR3 protein. Counted here are 250,000 to 350,000 distinct CDR3 sequences, 22% occurring once; the ten biggest clones make up about a tenth. This CDR3 comprises 13 residues. Germline V gives CDR1 SSHAT, CDR2 FNYEAQ (reference sequence). The origin of this receptor is a man between 50 and 69 years old who received an inactivated influenza vaccine. The rearrangement joins TRBV7-7 to TRBJ2-5, with D possibly called TRBD1 or TRBD2 (5 bases each). The sample here was PBMCs from blood, taken about 20 months after vaccination. The CDR3 here is CASSFGTKETQYF. The CDR3 nucleotides are TGTGCTAGCAGCTTCGGGACCAAAGAGACCCAGTACTTC. The full variable domain, in which reference TRBV7-7 and TRBJ2-5 provide the parts outside the CDR3, is GAGVSQSPRYKVTKRGQDVTLRCDPISSHATLYWYQQALGQGPEFLTYFNYEAQPDKSGLPSDRFSAERPEGSISTLTIQRTEQRDSAMYRCASSFGTKETQYFGPGTRLLVL.